This T cell receptor beta chain is from a study of blood T cell repertoires in COVID-19. In the study overall: Sites across the United States, Italy and Spain contributed samples from acute and convalescent COVID-19.

This CDR3 comprises 15 residues. V shed 3 bases and J 7 bases; nucleotides not matched to a gene: 7. Germline V gene data show CDR1 as LNHNV and CDR2 as YYDKDF (reference sequence). Participants, about 18 to 90 years old, spanned about two dozen US areas. Per the authors' pipeline: Amplification with reference gene primers provided the estimates of nucleated cell counts. Profiled with immunoSEQ multiplex PCR; TCRdb holds only in-frame clones, not every one. The V and J calls and clone size were taken over from that table, and D and trimming were inferred from the DNA. The profile shows 150,000 to 200,000 clones, about 88% of them singletons.

Sequences were obtained from PBMCs or T cells enriched from blood (not recorded which). The J gene is TRBJ2-1, the V gene TRBV15; 9 bases align to TRBD2. This receptor was taken from a woman between 18 and 30 years old who had recovered from COVID-19. CDR3 loop: CATSSVAGVINEQFF. CDR3 sequence (DNA): TGTGCCACCAGCAGTGTAGCGGGAGTCATAAATGAGCAGTTCTTC.